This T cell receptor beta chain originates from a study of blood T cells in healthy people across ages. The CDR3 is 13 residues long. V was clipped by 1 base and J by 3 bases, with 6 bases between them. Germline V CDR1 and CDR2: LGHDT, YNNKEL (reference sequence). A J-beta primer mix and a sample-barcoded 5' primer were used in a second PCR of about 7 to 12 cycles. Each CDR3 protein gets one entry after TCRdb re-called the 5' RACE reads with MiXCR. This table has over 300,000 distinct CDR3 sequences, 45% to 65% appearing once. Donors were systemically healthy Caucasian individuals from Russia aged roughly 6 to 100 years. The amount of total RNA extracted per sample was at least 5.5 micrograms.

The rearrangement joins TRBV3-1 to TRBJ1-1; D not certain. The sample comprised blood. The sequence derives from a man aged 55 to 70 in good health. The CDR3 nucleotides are TGTGCCAGCAGCCAAGCCGGATACACTGAAGCTTTCTTT. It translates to CASSQAGYTEAFF.